Below are 14 T cell receptor beta chains sequenced from a single sample in a study of patients and donors after allogeneic stem cell transplantation. From the RT-PCR reads, TCRdb called clonotypes with MiXCR, one entry per CDR3 protein. The sample consists of some 92,000 distinct CDR3 sequences, about 48% of them appearing once. Sequenced material: blood, either unsorted or a sorted T cell fraction (not recorded which). The receptors derive from a human donor who was either an allogeneic HSCT recipient or a stem cell or donor lymphocyte infusion donor (not recorded which). It is not recorded whose cells these are; they may come from a transplant donor.

The J gene is TRBJ1-1, the V gene TRBV27; D remains unclear. This CDR3 has 16 amino acids. CDR1 is MNHEY, CDR2 SMNVEV, per germline (reference sequence). V was shortened by 5 bases and J by 3 bases, with 19 bases between the two germline ends. The CDR3: CASSPQAPALHTEAFF. As DNA, the CDR3 is TGTGCCAGCAGTCCCCAAGCCCCAGCCCTTCACACTGAAGCTTTCTTT.

There are a few counts of this clonotype. This chain links TRBV6-5 with TRBJ1-2; no firm D call. Looked up from germline, CDR1 is MNHEY and CDR2 is SVGAGI. The CDR3 runs to 13 residues. Trimming took off 2 bases at V and 5 bases at J, with 9 bases between the two ends. DNA for the CDR3: TGTGCCAGCAGTTACACGGCAGAGTATGGCTACACCTTC. Translated, it gives CASSYTAEYGYTF.

The V and J genes are TRBV5-1 and TRBJ1-1; TRBD1 might be the D (5 bases). The CDR3 is made up of 14 amino acids. Trimming shortened V by 4 bases and J by 5 bases, and 15 bases separated the two germline ends. Looked up from germline, CDR1 is SGHRS and CDR2 is YFSETQ. Here the CDR3 reads CASSIEGTGTEAFF. CDR3 in DNA: TGCGCCAGCAGCATCGAAGGGACGGGGACTGAAGCTTTCTTT.

This clonotype occurred a few times. This sequence joins TRBV12-3 or TRBV12-4 and TRBJ1-6, with a possible D match to TRBD1 (6 bases). The CDR3 extends over 15 amino acids. Trimming removed 2 bases at V and 7 bases at J, with 12 bases between. The CDR3 DNA sequence: TGTGCCAGCAGTTTATGGCAGGGGAGCAATTCACCCCTCCACTTT. As protein: CASSLWQGSNSPLHF.

This clonotype is large by share. The chain has TRBV29-1 and TRBJ2-1; 7 bases agree with TRBD1. Germline CDR1 and CDR2: SQVTM and ANQGSEA. The CDR3 runs to 15 residues. Trimming cost V 2 bases and J 4 bases; bases outside gene matches: 8. The CDR3 reads CSVEIWDSSYNEQFF. The CDR3, as DNA: TGCAGCGTTGAAATCTGGGACAGCTCTTACAATGAGCAGTTCTTC.

The genes are TRBV6-6 and TRBJ1-1, with D tentatively TRBD1 (6 bases). The CDR3 sequence is 16 residues long. V was cut by 2 bases and J by 1 base, with 14 bases left in between. In germline, CDR1 is MNHNY, CDR2 SVGAGI (reference sequence). The chain's CDR3 is CASSYAALDRNTEAFF. Here the CDR3 DNA reads TGTGCCAGCAGTTACGCTGCCCTGGACAGGAACACTGAAGCTTTCTTT.

The chain joins TRBV7-4 to TRBJ1-1; D is possibly TRBD1 (6 bases). The length of the CDR3 is 17 residues. In germline, CDR1 is SGHVT, CDR2 SQSDAQ. The ends were cut back, 1 base at V and 3 bases at J, with 18 bases in the middle. This CDR3 is CASSLVRWTDMDTEAFF. DNA for the CDR3: TGTGCCAGCAGCTTAGTCCGCTGGACAGATATGGACACTGAAGCTTTCTTT. The variable domain in full, completed from reference TRBV7-4 and TRBJ1-1, reads GAGVSQSPRYKVAKRGRDVALRCDSISGHVTLYWYRQTLGQGSEVLTYSQSDAQRDKSGRPSGRFSAERPERSVSTLKIQRTEQGDSAVYLCASSLVRWTDMDTEAFFGQGTRLTVV.

The V call is TRBV5-1, the J call TRBJ1-6; 8 bases fit TRBD1. The V gene's germline CDR1 is SGHRS and CDR2 YFSETQ. This CDR3 is 16 amino acids long. With V trimmed by 2 bases and J by 7 bases, 8 bases remained unmatched. The CDR3 sequence: CASSFSWTGWNSPLHF. The CDR3 region has the DNA TGCGCCAGCAGCTTTTCTTGGACAGGGTGGAATTCACCCCTCCACTTT.

The rearrangement joins TRBV27 to TRBJ1-2, with 12 bases that match TRBD1. This CDR3 is 16 amino acids long. The V gene end was trimmed by 3 bases and the J gene end by 2 bases; junction bases not matched to a gene: 4. Germline values: CDR1 MNHEY, CDR2 SMNVEV (reference sequence). The CDR3 region is CASSFAGTGGNYGYTF. DNA for the CDR3: TGTGCCAGCAGTTTCGCCGGGACAGGGGGCAACTATGGCTACACCTTC.

The chain carries TRBV5-1 and TRBJ1-1, with D possibly TRBD1 on 6 matching bases. CDR3 length: 15 residues. V was trimmed by 0 bases and J by 11 bases, leaving 20 bases between them. CDR1 SGHRS and CDR2 YFSETQ come from the germline V gene. The CDR3, as DNA: TGCGCCAGCAGCTTGGCCGGACAGCTACTCCTGATGGCTTTCTTT. Protein: CASSLAGQLLLMAFF.

This chain links TRBV29-1 with TRBJ1-1; TRBD1 might be the D (5 bases). Trimming left V 1 base short and J 7 bases short, with 13 bases between. The CDR3 has 13 residues. Germline V CDR1 and CDR2: SQVTM, ANQGSEA. The CDR3: CSVEGLRVHEAFF. In nucleotides, the CDR3 is TGCAGCGTTGAAGGGCTCAGGGTCCATGAAGCTTTCTTT.

V and J are TRBV6-2 or TRBV6-3 and TRBJ2-3; TRBD2 matches at 7 bases. In germline, CDR1 is MNHEY, CDR2 SVGEGT. The J segment lost 4 bases and the V segment lost 0 bases, leaving 4 bases of the junction unmatched. The CDR3 runs to 15 residues. CDR3 sequence (DNA): TGTGCCAGCAGTTACTCGAGGACTAGACCAGATACGCAGTATTTT. It encodes CASSYSRTRPDTQYF.

The chain couples TRBV6-2 or TRBV6-3 to TRBJ1-3, with no clear D. Germline CDR1 and CDR2: MNHEY and SVGEGT. The CDR3 contains 15 residues. V was clipped by 6 bases and J by 0 bases, with 12 bases between them. Written as DNA, the CDR3 is TGTGCCAGCAGGAACGACGCCATCTCTGGAAACACCATATATTTT. This translates into CASRNDAISGNTIYF.

This chain joins TRBV3-1 and TRBJ1-2, with TRBD1 identical over 9 bases. Germline V gene sequence: CDR1 LGHDT, CDR2 YNNKEL (reference sequence). The CDR3 is 15 residues long. J lost 6 bases, V lost 2 bases, and 7 bases had no gene match. CDR3 residues: CASSQRDRAYDGYTF. The CDR3 DNA sequence: TGTGCCAGCAGCCAAAGGGACAGGGCTTATGATGGCTACACCTTC.